This T cell receptor beta chain came from a study of blood T cell repertoires in COVID-19 (dated by TCRdb to about 2020). Regarding the study in general: Samples covering the acute and convalescent phases of COVID-19 were provided by collaborators in the United States, Italy and Spain. The material from the prospective study consisted of cDNA or gDNA derived from T cells, B-cell-depleted T cells, or PBMCs. The dataset comprised deeply sampled blood TCRbeta repertoires from subjects exposed to, actively infected with, or recovered from COVID-19. The repertoires were released in a freely available public database meant as a resource for research on the immune response to SARS-CoV-2. Where available, HLA class I and class II types were taken from metadata supplied by the sample provider and were not determined by assay-based typing. A de-identified subject ID, COVID-19 status, age in years and sex were almost always included in the sample metadata. The samples were drawn from two sources: the first 160 participants of the ongoing ImmuneRACE study, and 950 to 1,500 subjects contributed by 6 global collaborators.

General findings and caveats noted by the study authors: Clinical and demographic metadata were provided uncurated, with the amount varying by source and participant.

The collaborating institutions used their own protocols to collect whole blood in K2EDTA tubes. Collaborator samples were shipped for TCRbeta analysis as frozen whole blood, isolated PBMCs, or DNA extracted from either sample type. The immunoSEQ Assay, a bias-controlled multiplex PCR, was used to amplify TCRbeta CDR3 regions from genomic DNA. Per the source publication's procedure: Nucleated cell counts per sample were estimated from amplification of reference gene primers within the assay. To quantify the absolute abundance of each unique TCRbeta CDR3 rearrangement, sequence reads were collapsed and filtered. For each sample, productive Simpson clonality was calculated as the square root of Simpson's diversity index over productive rearrangements. The table comes from immuneACCESS by way of TCRdb, which keeps in-frame sequences with V and J called. Part of the clones is missing from these tables; in studies checked, under half for an unresolved V gene and the rest for unknown reasons. The D gene and trimming were derived from the DNA, and the V and J assignments and clone size from that table. Within this sample are around 320,000 clones, with 65% to 90% of them counted one time only. The ten largest clones capture around 7.2% of the sample.

In the case of this clone: Its antigen is not yet known. No much larger clonotype is one base removed from it; base qualities were not supplied.

The specimen sequenced was peripheral blood. The source is a human donor in a cohort sampled during active COVID-19.

CDR3 region: CASSLEGNYGYTF. In nucleotides, the sequence is TGTGCCAGCAGTTTAGAGGGGAACTATGGCTACACCTTC. The rearranged segments are TRBV12-3 or TRBV12-4 and TRBJ1-2; the D region possibly corresponds to TRBD1 (5 bases align). From cysteine to phenylalanine, the CDR3 is 13 amino acids long. The retained sequence is limited to the CDR3, 39 bases, with the frame set at the first base. Trimming removed 1 base from V and 2 bases from J, leaving 5 bases between the germline ends.